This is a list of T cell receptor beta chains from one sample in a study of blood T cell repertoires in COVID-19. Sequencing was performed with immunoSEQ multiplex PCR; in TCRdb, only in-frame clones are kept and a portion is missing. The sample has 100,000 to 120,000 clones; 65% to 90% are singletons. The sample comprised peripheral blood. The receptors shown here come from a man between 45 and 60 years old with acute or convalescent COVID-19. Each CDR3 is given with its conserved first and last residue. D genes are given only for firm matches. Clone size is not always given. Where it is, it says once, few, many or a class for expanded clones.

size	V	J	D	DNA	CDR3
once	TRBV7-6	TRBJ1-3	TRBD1	TGTGCCAGCAGCTTAGACAGGGGTGCTGGAAACACCATATATTTT	CASSLDRGAGNTIYF
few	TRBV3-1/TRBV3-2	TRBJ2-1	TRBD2	TGTGCCAGCAGCCAACCTACTAGCGGGAGCTACAATGAGCAGTTCTTC	CASSQPTSGSYNEQFF
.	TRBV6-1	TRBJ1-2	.	TGTGCCAGCAGTGAGAGATACTATGGCTACACCTTC	CASSERYYGYTF
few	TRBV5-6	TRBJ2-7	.	TGTGCCAGCAGCTTGGCCGTGACTAGGAAGGTCTACGAGCAGTACTTC	CASSLAVTRKVYEQYF
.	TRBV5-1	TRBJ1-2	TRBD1	TGCGCCAGCAGAAGGGTGACAGGGAACTATGGCTACACCTTC	CASRRVTGNYGYTF
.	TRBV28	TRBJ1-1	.	TGTGCCAGCAGTCCGACAGTAAACACTGAAGCTTTCTTT	CASSPTVNTEAFF
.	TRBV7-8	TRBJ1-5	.	TGTGCCAGCAGCTTTTTGGGAGATAGCAATCAGTCCCAGCATTTT	CASSFLGDSNQSQHF
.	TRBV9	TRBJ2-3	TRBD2	TGTGCCAGCAGTCCTAGCGGGGGCACAGATACGCAGTATTTT	CASSPSGGTDTQYF
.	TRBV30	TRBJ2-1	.	TGTGCCGGAGACGAATACAATGAGCAGTTCTTC	CAGDEYNEQFF
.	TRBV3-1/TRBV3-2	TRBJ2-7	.	TGTGCCAGCAGCCAAGCAGGGGTTGCGCAGTACTTC	CASSQAGVAQYF
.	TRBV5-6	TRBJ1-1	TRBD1	TGTGCCAGCAGCTGGGGACAGGGCCAAAACACTGAAGCTTTCTTT	CASSWGQGQNTEAFF
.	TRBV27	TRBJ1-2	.	TGTGCCAGCAGTTTATGGTCAGGGAACTATGGCTACACCTTC	CASSLWSGNYGYTF
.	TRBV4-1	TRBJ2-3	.	TGCGCCAGCAGCCAAGGGCCCACCCGAAGCACAGATACGCAGTATTTT	CASSQGPTRSTDTQYF
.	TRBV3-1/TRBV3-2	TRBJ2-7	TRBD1	TGTGCCAGCAGTCTGGACAGGGAGTACGAGCAGTACTTC	CASSLDREYEQYF
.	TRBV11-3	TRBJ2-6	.	TGTGCCAGCAGCTTAGTAGGGGCGCAATCTGGGGCCAACGTCCTGACTTTC	CASSLVGAQSGANVLTF
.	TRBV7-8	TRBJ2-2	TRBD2	TGTGCCAGCAGCTTTAGCGGGGGGGCCCGGACCGGGGAGCTGTTTTTT	CASSFSGGARTGELFF
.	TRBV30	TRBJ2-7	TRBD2	TGTGCCTGGAGTGTTACGACCGGGACTAGCGCCTACGAGCAGTACTTC	CAWSVTTGTSAYEQYF
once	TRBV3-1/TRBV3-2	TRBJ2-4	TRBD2	TGTGCCAGCAGCCATCTAGGCGGGAGGTATCAGGAGGACATTCAGTACTTC	CASSHLGGRYQEDIQYF
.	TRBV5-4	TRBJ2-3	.	TGTGCCAGCAGAAGAACCGCGGGCCGAAGCACAGATACGCAGTATTTT	CASRRTAGRSTDTQYF
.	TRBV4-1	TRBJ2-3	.	TGCGCCAGCAGCCAAGATCAGAGGTCTCCGCGAACTAGCACAGATACGCAGTATTTT	CASSQDQRSPRTSTDTQYF
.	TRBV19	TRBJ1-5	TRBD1	TGTGCCAGTACCAAAACTGGACAGGAAGATAGCAATCAGCCCCAGCATTTT	CASTKTGQEDSNQPQHF
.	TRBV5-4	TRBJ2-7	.	TGTGCCAGCAGCTCAGAGCTAATGGGGCATATCTCCTACGAGCAGTACTTC	CASSSELMGHISYEQYF
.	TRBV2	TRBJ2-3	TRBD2	TGTGCCAGCACCCGGGGGACTAGCGGGGGGGCGGTAGATACGCAGTATTTT	CASTRGTSGGAVDTQYF
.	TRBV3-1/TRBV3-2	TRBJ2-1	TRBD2	TGTGCCAGCAGCGAGACTAGCGGCTCCTACAATGAGCAGTTCTTC	CASSETSGSYNEQFF
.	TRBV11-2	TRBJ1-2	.	TGTGCCAGCAGGTCGCTGAGGGCGCGCGGCTACACCTTC	CASRSLRARGYTF
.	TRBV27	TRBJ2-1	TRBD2	TGTGCCAGCAGTTTAAGGCTAGCGGGAGGCAATGAGCAGTTCTTC	CASSLRLAGGNEQFF
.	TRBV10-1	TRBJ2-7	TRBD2	TGCGCCAGCAGCGTGGACTGGCGGGGGAACGAGCAGTACTTC	CASSVDWRGNEQYF
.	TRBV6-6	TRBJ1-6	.	TGTGCCAGCAGTTCTTACTCCTATAATTCACCCCTCCACTTT	CASSSYSYNSPLHF
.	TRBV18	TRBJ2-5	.	TGTGCCAGCTCACCACCAACCGTCAGCCAAGAGACCCAGTACTTC	CASSPPTVSQETQYF
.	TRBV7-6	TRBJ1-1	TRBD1	TGTGCCAGCAGCTTAGGAACGACAGGGGGCCCCCGTTCGAACACTGAAGCTTTCTTT	CASSLGTTGGPRSNTEAFF
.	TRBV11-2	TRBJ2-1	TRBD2	TGTGCCAGCAGCCCCGTTCTAGCGGGAACAGAGCAGTTCTTC	CASSPVLAGTEQFF
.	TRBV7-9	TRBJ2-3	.	TGTGCCAGCAGCCAAGGAGAGGTACAACGGATCGCAGATACGCAGTATTTT	CASSQGEVQRIADTQYF
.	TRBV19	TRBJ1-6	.	TGTGCCAGTAGTATGTGGACAGACTCACCCCTCCACTTT	CASSMWTDSPLHF
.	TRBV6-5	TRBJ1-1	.	TGTGCCAGCAGTCCTCTCCCAGGGGCCACTGAAGCTTTCTTT	CASSPLPGATEAFF
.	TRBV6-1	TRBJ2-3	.	TGTGCCAGCAGTGAACGACTCGTCACAGATACGCAGTATTTT	CASSERLVTDTQYF
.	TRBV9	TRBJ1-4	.	TGTGCCAGCAGCGTAGTGGGGCGTCCTGATGAAAAACTGTTTTTT	CASSVVGRPDEKLFF
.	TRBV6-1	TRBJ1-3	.	TGTGCCAGCAGTGAGGGAGCGGACGGAAACACCATATATTTT	CASSEGADGNTIYF
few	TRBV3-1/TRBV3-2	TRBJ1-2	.	TGTGCCAGCAGCCAAGATCTTTCGGGGTACTATGGCTACACCTTC	CASSQDLSGYYGYTF
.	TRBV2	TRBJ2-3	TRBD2	TGTGCCAGCAGTGAAGTAGCGGGGGGGACAGATACGCAGTATTTT	CASSEVAGGTDTQYF
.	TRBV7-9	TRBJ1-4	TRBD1	TGTGCCAGCAGCCTCCGGGACAGGGAAGATGAAAAACTGTTTTTT	CASSLRDREDEKLFF
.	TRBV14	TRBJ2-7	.	TGTGCCAGCAGCCAAGATGCCGGGACTGCTACCTACGAGCAGTACTTC	CASSQDAGTATYEQYF
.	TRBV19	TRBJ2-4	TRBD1	TGTGCCAGTAACCCCCAGGGGGACGGCATTCAGTACTTC	CASNPQGDGIQYF
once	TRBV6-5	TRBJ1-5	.	TGTGCCAGCAGGGTTACGGAGTATAGCAATCAGCCCCAGCATTTT	CASRVTEYSNQPQHF
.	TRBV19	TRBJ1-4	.	TGTGCCAGTAGTGACGGACAGATAACTAATGAAAAACTGTTTTTT	CASSDGQITNEKLFF
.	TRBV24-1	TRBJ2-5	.	TGTGCCATCGGAACCGGGGAAAAGACCCAGTACTTC	CAIGTGEKTQYF
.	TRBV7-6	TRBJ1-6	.	TGTGCCAGCAGCTCCGACCCCCCTGGCGGTTCACCCCTCCACTTT	CASSSDPPGGSPLHF
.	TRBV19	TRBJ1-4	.	TGTGCCAGTAGTATCGCCAGGCGGGCGGGGGAAAAACTGTTTTTT	CASSIARRAGEKLFF
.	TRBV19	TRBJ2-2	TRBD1	TGTGCCAGTAGTAATATAGAACAGGGGATCACCGGGGAGCTGTTTTTT	CASSNIEQGITGELFF
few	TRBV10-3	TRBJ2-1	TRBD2	TGTGCCATCAGTGGGACTAGCGGGAGAAGGTCCAATGAGCAGTTCTTC	CAISGTSGRRSNEQFF
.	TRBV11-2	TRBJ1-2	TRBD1	TGTGCCAGCAGCTTAGGGACAGGGTTTAACTATGGCTACACCTTC	CASSLGTGFNYGYTF
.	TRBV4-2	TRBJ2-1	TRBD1	TGTGCCAGCAGCCAAGTATGGGAAAGGGGGCCACAACATATACTGGAGCAGTTCTTC	CASSQVWERGPQHILEQFF